A single sample is the source of the 14 T cell receptor beta chains below, sequenced in a study of shared clonotypes between healthy human individuals. TCRdb's copy holds only in-frame clones and misses some; the assay was immunoSEQ multiplex PCR. The sample records approximately 470,000 clones, around 85% being singletons. The sample consisted of PBMCs. Receptors were obtained from a woman between 40 and 55 years old in good health. Some clones in this sample may be carry-over from other donors' samples.

Concerning this clone: It is likely a read error: a sequence one base away is far more abundant. The chain carries TRBV7-2 and TRBJ2-5, with D possibly called TRBD1 or TRBD2 (5 bases each). TRBJ2-7 matches the DNA end more closely, so the J call is doubtful. Germline lookup yields CDR1 SGHTA and CDR2 FQGNSA. The CDR3 sequence is 15 residues long. The CDR3, as DNA: TGTGCCAGCAGCTTAGGAACCGGGGCCATCTACGAGCAGTACTTC. Amino acid sequence: CASSLGTGAIYEQYF.

The chain employs TRBV18 and TRBJ2-7; 8 nucleotides align to TRBD1. Germline trimming cut 3 bases from V and 4 bases from J; bases unmatched to any gene: 8. Germline V gene sequence: CDR1 KGHSH, CDR2 LQKENI. The CDR3 is 15 amino acids. In DNA form, the CDR3 reads TGTGCCAGCTCACCCCAGGGGGCTCCGGGGTACGAGCAGTACTTC. Protein product: CASSPQGAPGYEQYF.

The chain combines TRBV30 with TRBJ2-7; a weak D match, TRBD1 (5 bases). Germline CDR1 and CDR2: GTSNPN and SVGIG (reference sequence). Trimming left V 2 bases short and J 3 bases short, with 8 bases between. The CDR3 has 12 amino acids. The CDR3 spells CAWSLQGYEQYF. The DNA for the CDR3 is TGTGCCTGGAGTTTGCAGGGCTACGAGCAGTACTTC.

To note about this clone: A single base is all that separates this from a far larger clone, so a read error is likely. The genes are TRBV4-2 and TRBJ2-5, with D perhaps matching TRBD1 (6 bases). Germline values: CDR1 LGHNA, CDR2 YNFKEQ. The CDR3 loop spans 15 amino acids. The CDR3 is CASSQAVRGYETQHF. The CDR3 DNA reads TGTGCCAGCAGCCAAGCCGTTAGGGGGTACGAGACCCAGCACTTC.

The chain employs TRBV28 and TRBJ2-3; tentative D call: TRBD2 (6 bases). Germline CDR1 and CDR2: MDHEN and SYDVKM. V lost 3 bases and J 0 bases, leaving 10 bases between the germline ends. This CDR3 comprises 15 residues. The CDR3 protein is CASSLAGTSTDTQYF. DNA of the CDR3: TGTGCCAGCAGTTTGGCAGGGACTAGCACAGATACGCAGTATTTT.

The chain has TRBV9 and TRBJ2-1; no clear D gene. The CDR3 covers 16 residues. Looked up from germline, CDR1 is SGDLS and CDR2 is YYNGEE. Trimming cost V 0 bases and J 0 bases, with 10 bases left between them. This chain's CDR3 is CASSVAAVSSYNEQFF. The CDR3 bases are TGTGCCAGCAGCGTAGCGGCGGTTAGCTCCTACAATGAGCAGTTCTTC. The full variable domain, with the rest looked up from reference TRBV9 and TRBJ2-1, is DSGVTQTPKHLITATGQRVTLRCSPRSGDLSVYWYQQSLDQGLQFLIQYYNGEERAKGNILERFSAQQFPDLHSELNLSSLELGDSALYFCASSVAAVSSYNEQFFGPGTRLTVL.

This clone was observed a few times. V gene TRBV6-1 combines with J gene TRBJ1-5; D unresolved. There are 14 residues in the CDR3. Trimming left V 3 bases short and J 6 bases short, with 12 bases between. Germline CDR1 is MNHNS and CDR2 is SASEGT. CDR3 coding DNA: TGTGCCAGCAGTGAGGGCGGTTATGGTCAGCCCCAGCATTTT. Its protein is CASSEGGYGQPQHF.

The chain recombines TRBV11-1 with TRBJ2-5; 9 nucleotides align to TRBD2. The germline V gene has CDR1 SGHAT and CDR2 FQDESV (reference sequence). The CDR3 covers 16 residues. Trimming at V came to 5 bases and at J to 2 bases, leaving 9 bases not matched to a gene. In DNA, the CDR3 is TGTGCCAGCAGCCGGGGGCTAGCGGGGAGACAAGAGACCCAGTACTTC. Protein product: CASSRGLAGRQETQYF.

This rearrangement joins TRBV27 to TRBJ2-5, with D unclear. The V gene's germline CDR1 is MNHEY and CDR2 SMNVEV (reference sequence). The CDR3 is 12 amino acids. The CDR3, as DNA: TGTGCGTCATCACACCTCCAAGAGACCCAGTACTTC. Translation gives CASSHLQETQYF.

Note on this clone: A read error is the likely source, as a far larger clone sits one nucleotide away. In the same sample, other DNA sequences code for this CDR3. The rearrangement joins TRBV5-1 to TRBJ1-2, with a weak D call TRBD1 (6 bases). Germline loops: CDR1 SGHRS, CDR2 YFSETQ. The CDR3 extends over 13 amino acids. The DNA of the CDR3 is TGCGCCAGCGGGGCAGGGGATAACTATGGCTATACCTTC. Its protein is CASGAGDNYGYTF. Full variable domain (rest looked up from reference TRBV5-1 and TRBJ1-2): KAGVTQTPRYLIKTRGQQVTLSCSPISGHRSVSWYQQTPGQGLQFLFEYFSETQRNKGNFPGRFSGRQFSNSRSEMNVSTLELGDSALYLCASGAGDNYGYTFGSGTRLTVV.

The chain has TRBV19 and TRBJ1-5, with TRBD1 as a possible D gene (6 bases). The CDR3 is made up of 16 amino acids. Looked up from germline, CDR1 is LNHDA and CDR2 is SQIVND (reference sequence). Trimming pared 4 bases from V and 2 bases from J, leaving 15 bases between. The CDR3 sequence: CASSTSRGQRNQPQHF. Here the CDR3 DNA reads TGTGCCAGTAGTACCTCCCGAGGACAGCGCAATCAGCCCCAGCATTTT.

This rearrangement joins TRBV5-5 to TRBJ1-5; maybe TRBD1 (5 bases). This CDR3 has 14 amino acids. Looked up from germline, CDR1 is SGHKS and CDR2 is YYEKEE (reference sequence). The V gene lost 0 bases and the J gene lost 3 bases, with 7 bases spanning the gap. The CDR3 region is CASSLGQLNQPQHF. The DNA for the CDR3 is TGTGCCAGCAGCTTGGGACAGCTCAATCAGCCCCAGCATTTT.

The J gene is TRBJ2-7, the V gene TRBV11-2; a weak D match, TRBD2 (6 bases). The germline V gene encodes CDR1 SGHAT and CDR2 FQNNGV. Between the trimmed V and J ends, which lost 3 bases and 2 bases, there was a span of 8 bases. This CDR3 comprises 13 residues. The chain's CDR3 is CASSFPGAYEQYF. The DNA for the CDR3 is TGTGCCAGCAGCTTCCCGGGGGCCTACGAGCAGTACTTC.

The V call is TRBV28, the J call TRBJ1-5, with a tentative D call TRBD1 (6 bases). Germline V gives CDR1 MDHEN, CDR2 SYDVKM. This CDR3 spans 15 amino acids. V lost 5 bases, J lost 7 bases, and 18 bases lay in between. CDR3 amino acids: CASSSLVAGEQPQHF. The CDR3 DNA reads TGTGCCAGCAGTAGCCTCGTGGCAGGGGAGCAGCCCCAGCATTTT.